This TCR beta chain was identified in a study of shared clonotypes between healthy human individuals. Study-level information: The study drew on a couple of women and a few men aged 18 to 49 as donors. Study-wide points: Four donors had 5% to 6% of their naive CD4 clonotypes in common.

As concerns this clone: Its target is not known.

It was into CD45RA+ naive and CD45RA-negative memory subsets that the CD4+ cells were split. Trimming pared 0 bases from V and 4 bases from J, leaving 18 bases between. Germline assignment: CDR1 SEHNR and CDR2 FQNEAQ (reference sequence). CDR3 length: 17 residues. It was at deep level that the assay was run. Some clones are missing from TCRdb's copy, which holds only in-frame ones; the method was immunoSEQ multiplex PCR. This sample yields approximately 500,000 clones, of which 90% to 96% are seen a single time; less than 0.06% belongs to the top ten. The gene calls are TRBV7-9 and TRBJ1-1, with D tentatively TRBD1 (6 bases). The sequence was collected from a woman aged 25 to 45 in good health. Sequencing was done on a sample of naive CD4+ T cells sorted from blood. Subset here: CD45RA+ positively selected. As DNA, the CDR3 is TGTGCCAGCAGCTTAGCGGGGGGCCCCCACCTCTCCACTGAAGCTTTCTTT. Translation: CASSLAGGPHLSTEAFF.